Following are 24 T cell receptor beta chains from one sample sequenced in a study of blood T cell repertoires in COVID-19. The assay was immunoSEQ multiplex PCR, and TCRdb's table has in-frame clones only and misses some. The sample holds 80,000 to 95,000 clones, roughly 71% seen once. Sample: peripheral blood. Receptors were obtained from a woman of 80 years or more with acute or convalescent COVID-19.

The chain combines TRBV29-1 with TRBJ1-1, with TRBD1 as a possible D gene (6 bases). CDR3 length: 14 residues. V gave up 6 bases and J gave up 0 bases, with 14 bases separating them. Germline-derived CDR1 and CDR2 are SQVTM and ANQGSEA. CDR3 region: CSVQTGNVNTEAFF. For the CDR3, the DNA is TGCAGCGTGCAGACAGGAAACGTGAACACTGAAGCTTTCTTT. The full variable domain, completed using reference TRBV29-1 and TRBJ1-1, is SAVISQKPSRDICQRGTSLTIQCQVDSQVTMMFWYRQQPGQSLTLIATANQGSEATYESGFVIDKFPISRPNLTFSTLTVSNMSPEDSSIYLCSVQTGNVNTEAFFGQGTRLTVV.

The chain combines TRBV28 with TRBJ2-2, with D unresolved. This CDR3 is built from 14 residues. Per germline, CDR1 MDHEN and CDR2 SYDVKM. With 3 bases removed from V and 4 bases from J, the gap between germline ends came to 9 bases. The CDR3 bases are TGTGCCAGCAGTTTGGAGACGGGCACCGGGGAGCTGTTTTTT. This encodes CASSLETGTGELFF.

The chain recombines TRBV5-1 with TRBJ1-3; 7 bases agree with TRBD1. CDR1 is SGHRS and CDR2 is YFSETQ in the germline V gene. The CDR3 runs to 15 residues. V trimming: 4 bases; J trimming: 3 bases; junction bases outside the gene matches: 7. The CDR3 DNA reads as TGCGCCAGCAGCACAACAGGGGCCGGTGGAAACACCATATATTTT. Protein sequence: CASSTTGAGGNTIYF.

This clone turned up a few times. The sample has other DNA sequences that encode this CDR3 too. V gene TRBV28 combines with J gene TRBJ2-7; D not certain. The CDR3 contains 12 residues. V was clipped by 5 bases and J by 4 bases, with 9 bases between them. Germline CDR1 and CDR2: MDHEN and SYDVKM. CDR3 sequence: CASSLYSYEQYF. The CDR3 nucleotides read TGTGCCAGCAGTCTGTACAGTTACGAGCAGTACTTC. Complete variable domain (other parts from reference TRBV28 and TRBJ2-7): DVKVTQSSRYLVKRTGEKVFLECVQDMDHENMFWYRQDPGLGLRLIYFSYDVKMKEKGDIPEGYSVSREKKERFSLILESASTNQTSMYLCASSLYSYEQYFGPGTRLTVT.

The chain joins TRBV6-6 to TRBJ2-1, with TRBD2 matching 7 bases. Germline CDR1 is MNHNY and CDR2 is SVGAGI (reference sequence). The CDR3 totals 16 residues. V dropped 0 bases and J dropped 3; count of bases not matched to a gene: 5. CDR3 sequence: CASSYSSGTNYNEQFF. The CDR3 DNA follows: TGTGCCAGCAGTTACTCGAGCGGGACTAACTACAATGAGCAGTTCTTC.

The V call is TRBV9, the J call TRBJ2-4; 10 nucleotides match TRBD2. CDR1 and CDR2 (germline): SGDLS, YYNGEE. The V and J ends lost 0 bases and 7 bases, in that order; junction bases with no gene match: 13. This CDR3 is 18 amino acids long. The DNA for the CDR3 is TGTGCCAGCAGCGTAGCTCCGAACCTAGCGGGAGAGGGTAACATTCAGTACTTC. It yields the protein CASSVAPNLAGEGNIQYF.

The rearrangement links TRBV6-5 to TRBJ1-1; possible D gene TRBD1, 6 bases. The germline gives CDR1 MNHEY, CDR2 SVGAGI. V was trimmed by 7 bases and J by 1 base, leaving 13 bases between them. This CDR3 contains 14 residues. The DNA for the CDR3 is TGTGCCAGCACCACACTACAGGGGAACACTGAAGCTTTCTTT. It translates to CASTTLQGNTEAFF.

The CDR3 spells CASRPRQGTYYGYTF. CDR3 nucleotides: TGTGCCAGCAGGCCAAGACAGGGAACTTACTATGGCTACACCTTC. This chain connects TRBV3-1 (or the pseudogene TRBV3-2) to TRBJ1-2, with TRBD1 identical over 7 bases. Trimming at V came to 6 bases and at J to 3 bases, leaving 10 bases not matched to a gene. The CDR3 length is 15 residues. The germline gives CDR1 LGHDT, CDR2 YNNKEL (reference sequence).

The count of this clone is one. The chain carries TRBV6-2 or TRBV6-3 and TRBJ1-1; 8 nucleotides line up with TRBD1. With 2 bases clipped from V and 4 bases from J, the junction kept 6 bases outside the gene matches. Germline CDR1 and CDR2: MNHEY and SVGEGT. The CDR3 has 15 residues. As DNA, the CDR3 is TGTGCCAGCAGTTACGGTGGACAGGGTCGCACTGAAGCTTTCTTT. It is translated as CASSYGGQGRTEAFF.

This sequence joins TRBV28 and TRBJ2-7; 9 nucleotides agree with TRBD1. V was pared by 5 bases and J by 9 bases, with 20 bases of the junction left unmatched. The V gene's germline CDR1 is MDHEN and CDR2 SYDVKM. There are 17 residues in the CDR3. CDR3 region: CASSPQGTGFGSKVQYF. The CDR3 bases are TGTGCCAGCAGTCCTCAAGGGACAGGGTTTGGGTCTAAGGTGCAGTACTTC.

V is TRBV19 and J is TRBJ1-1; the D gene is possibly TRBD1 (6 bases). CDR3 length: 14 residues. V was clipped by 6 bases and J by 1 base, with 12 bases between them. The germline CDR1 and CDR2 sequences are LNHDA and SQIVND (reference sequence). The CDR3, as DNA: TGTGCCAGTAGGGTACAGGGAACGAACACTGAAGCTTTCTTT. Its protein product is CASRVQGTNTEAFF.

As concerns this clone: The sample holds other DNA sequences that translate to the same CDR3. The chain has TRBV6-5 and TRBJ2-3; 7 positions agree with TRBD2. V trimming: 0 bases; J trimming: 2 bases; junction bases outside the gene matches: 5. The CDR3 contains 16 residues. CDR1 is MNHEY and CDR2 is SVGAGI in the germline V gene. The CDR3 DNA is TGTGCCAGCAGTTACTCGGGTCTAGCGGACACAGATACGCAGTATTTT. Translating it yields CASSYSGLADTDTQYF.

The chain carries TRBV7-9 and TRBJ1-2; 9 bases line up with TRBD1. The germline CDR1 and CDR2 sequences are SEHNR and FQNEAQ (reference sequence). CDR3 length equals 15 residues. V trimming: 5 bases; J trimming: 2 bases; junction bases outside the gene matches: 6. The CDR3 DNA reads TGTGCCAGCAGCGTACAGGGGGCGGGAAACTATGGCTACACCTTC. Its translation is CASSVQGAGNYGYTF.

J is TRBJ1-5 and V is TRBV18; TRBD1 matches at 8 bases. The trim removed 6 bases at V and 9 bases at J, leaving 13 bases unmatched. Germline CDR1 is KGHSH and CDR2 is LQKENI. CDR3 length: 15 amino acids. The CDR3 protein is CASSDQTGEGAPQHF. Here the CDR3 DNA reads TGTGCCAGCTCGGACCAGACAGGGGAGGGAGCGCCCCAGCATTTT.

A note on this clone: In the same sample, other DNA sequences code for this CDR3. The CDR3 DNA follows: TGTGCCAGTACCAGGAACACTGAAGCTTTCTTT. Residues: CASTRNTEAFF. The V call is TRBV19, the J call TRBJ1-1; D remains unclear. This CDR3 contains 11 residues. Germline assignment: CDR1 LNHDA and CDR2 SQIVND (reference sequence). Trimming took off 7 bases at V and 1 base at J, with 4 bases between the two ends.

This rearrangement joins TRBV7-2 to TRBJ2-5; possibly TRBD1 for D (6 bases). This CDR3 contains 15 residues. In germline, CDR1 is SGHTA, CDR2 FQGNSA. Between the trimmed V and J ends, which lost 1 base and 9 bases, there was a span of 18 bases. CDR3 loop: CASSLDGDTLGPQYF. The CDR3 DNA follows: TGTGCCAGCAGCTTAGACGGGGACACCCTAGGGCCCCAGTACTTC.

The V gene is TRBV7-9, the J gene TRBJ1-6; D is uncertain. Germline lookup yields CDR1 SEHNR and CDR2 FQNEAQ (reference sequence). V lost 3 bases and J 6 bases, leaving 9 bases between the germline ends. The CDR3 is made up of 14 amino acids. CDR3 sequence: CASSFGVVNSPLHF. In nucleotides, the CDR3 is TGTGCCAGCAGCTTCGGAGTCGTTAATTCACCCCTCCACTTT.

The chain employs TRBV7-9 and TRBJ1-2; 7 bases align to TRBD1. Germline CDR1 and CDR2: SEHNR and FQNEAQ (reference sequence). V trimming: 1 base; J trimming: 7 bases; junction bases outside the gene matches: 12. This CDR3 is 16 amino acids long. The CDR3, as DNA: TGTGCCAGCAGCTTAGTCCGAACCAGGGGGATGAGTGGCTACACCTTC. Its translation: CASSLVRTRGMSGYTF.

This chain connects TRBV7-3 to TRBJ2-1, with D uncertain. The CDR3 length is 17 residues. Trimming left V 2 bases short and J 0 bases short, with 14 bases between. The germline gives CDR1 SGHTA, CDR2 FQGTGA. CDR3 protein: CASSLQVLGGSYNEQFF. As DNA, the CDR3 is TGTGCCAGCAGCTTACAAGTTCTAGGCGGCTCCTACAATGAGCAGTTCTTC.

The CDR3 is CASSQAPSGGQETQYF. CDR3 bases: TGTGCCAGCAGCCAAGCCCCTAGCGGGGGACAAGAGACCCAGTACTTC. The chain links TRBV3-1 (or the pseudogene TRBV3-2) to TRBJ2-5; 10 bases align to TRBD2. V trimming: 1 base; J trimming: 2 bases; junction bases outside the gene matches: 4. The V gene's germline CDR1 is LGHDT and CDR2 YNNKEL (reference sequence). There are 16 residues in the CDR3.

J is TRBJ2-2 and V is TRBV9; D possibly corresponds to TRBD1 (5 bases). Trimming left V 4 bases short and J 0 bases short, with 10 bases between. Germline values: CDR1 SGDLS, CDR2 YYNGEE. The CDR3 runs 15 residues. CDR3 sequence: CASSFGHTNTGELFF. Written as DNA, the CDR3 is TGTGCCAGCAGCTTTGGACATACGAACACCGGGGAGCTGTTTTTT. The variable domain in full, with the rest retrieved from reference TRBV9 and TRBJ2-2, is DSGVTQTPKHLITATGQRVTLRCSPRSGDLSVYWYQQSLDQGLQFLIQYYNGEERAKGNILERFSAQQFPDLHSELNLSSLELGDSALYFCASSFGHTNTGELFFGEGSRLTVL.

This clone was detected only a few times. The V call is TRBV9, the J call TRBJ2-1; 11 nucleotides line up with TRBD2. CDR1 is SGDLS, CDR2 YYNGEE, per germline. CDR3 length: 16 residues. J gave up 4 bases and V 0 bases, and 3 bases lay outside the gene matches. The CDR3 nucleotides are TGTGCCAGCAGCGTAGACCCTAGCGGGAGGTACAATGAGCAGTTCTTC. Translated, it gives CASSVDPSGRYNEQFF.

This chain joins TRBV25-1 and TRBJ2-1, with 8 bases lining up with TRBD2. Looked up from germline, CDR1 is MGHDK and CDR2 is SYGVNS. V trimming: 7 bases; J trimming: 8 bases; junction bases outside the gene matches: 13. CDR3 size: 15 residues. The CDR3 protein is CASIPREESSDEQFF. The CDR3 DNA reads TGTGCCAGCATACCGCGGGAGGAGTCATCGGATGAGCAGTTCTTC. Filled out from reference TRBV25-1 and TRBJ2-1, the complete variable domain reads EADIYQTPRYLVIGTGKKITLECSQTMGHDKMYWYQQDPGMELHLIHYSYGVNSTEKGDLSSESTVSRIRTEHFPLTLESARPSHTSQYLCASIPREESSDEQFFGPGTRLTVL.

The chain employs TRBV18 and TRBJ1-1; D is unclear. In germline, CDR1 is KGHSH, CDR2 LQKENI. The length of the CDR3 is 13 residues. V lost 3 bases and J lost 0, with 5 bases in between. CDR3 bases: TGTGCCAGCTCACCTACACTGAACACTGAAGCTTTCTTT. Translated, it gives CASSPTLNTEAFF.